Sequencing of this T cell receptor (beta chain) was carried out in a study of blood T cell repertoires in COVID-19. Study-wide background: Donors in the United States, Italy and Spain gave samples during acute or convalescent COVID-19.

The V and J ends lost 2 bases and 0 bases respectively, with 11 bases between them. Per germline, CDR1 MNHEY and CDR2 SVGAGI. This CDR3 spans 16 amino acids. In the authors' workflow: Researchers report that nucleated cell counts were estimated from reference gene primer amplification. The assay was immunoSEQ multiplex PCR, and TCRdb's table has in-frame clones only and misses some. V, J and clone size are those of that table, while D and trimming were read from the DNA. The data show 200,000 to 300,000 clones, about 89% seen once. Specimen: peripheral blood. This clonotype was sampled from a woman aged 55 to 70 who had recovered from COVID-19. The genes are TRBV6-5 and TRBJ1-3; possible D gene TRBD1, 5 bases. The CDR3 loop reads CASSYRGVLSGNTIYF. CDR3 nucleotides: TGTGCCAGCAGTTACAGGGGTGTTCTCTCTGGAAACACCATATATTTT.